A single sample gave rise to the 16 T cell receptor beta chains below, sequenced in a study of response to subunit inactivated influenza vaccine. TCRdb reprocessed the RT-PCR reads via MiXCR and lists one record per CDR3 protein. The sample shows under 750,000 distinct CDR3 sequences, 12% of them seen only once. Sequenced material: PBMCs from blood, taken on the day of vaccination. The receptors were gathered from a man aged 45-60 years who received an inactivated influenza vaccine.

The chain carries TRBV11-2 and TRBJ2-7, with 8 bases fitting TRBD2. The V segment lost 5 bases and the J segment 2 bases; nucleotides outside the gene matches: 20. The CDR3 is 19 residues long. The germline gives CDR1 SGHAT, CDR2 FQNNGV. In DNA, the CDR3 is TGTGCCAGCAGCCTCACCGTGACGACTAGCGCTATACCAACCTACGAGCAGTACTTC. Translated: CASSLTVTTSAIPTYEQYF.

The chain uses TRBV4-3 and TRBJ2-3; 7 bases agree with TRBD1. This CDR3 region has 16 residues. CDR1 is LGHNA, CDR2 YSLEER, per germline. The V segment lost 0 bases and the J segment 5 bases; nucleotides outside the gene matches: 8. In nucleotides, the CDR3 is TGCGCCAGCAGCCAAGAAGGTGGCAGGGGGATAGATACGCAGTATTTT. Its protein product is CASSQEGGRGIDTQYF.

The CDR3 nucleotides are TGCAGTCCAAGGGGTGGTCCAGCGGGAGCCTCCTACGAGCAGTACTTC. Protein sequence: CSPRGGPAGASYEQYF. This sequence joins TRBV20-1 and TRBJ2-7; TRBD2 agrees at 8 bases. V was clipped by 8 bases and J by 0 bases; unmatched bases: 15. The CDR3 is 16 amino acids. Germline CDR1 is DFQATT and CDR2 is SNEGSKA (reference sequence).

This clonotype was seen more than once but under ten times. The chain combines TRBV30 with TRBJ2-1; 10 bases are a match to TRBD1. The CDR3 is made up of 15 amino acids. Germline CDR1 GTSNPN, CDR2 SVGIG (reference sequence). The V and J ends lost 1 base and 6 bases, in that order; junction bases with no gene match: 6. The CDR3 coding sequence is TGTGCCTGGAGTGGACTTTGGGACAGGGGCAATGAGCAGTTCTTC. This encodes CAWSGLWDRGNEQFF.

This clonotype has more than one count but fewer than ten. This chain joins TRBV15 and TRBJ1-3; D uncertain. CDR1 and CDR2 from the germline V gene are LNHNV and YYDKDF (reference sequence). The CDR3 has 13 residues. V was clipped by 8 bases and J by 8 bases, with 16 bases between them. CDR3: CATSAGLSDTIYF. Written as DNA, the CDR3 is TGTGCCACCTCCGCAGGCCTATCGGACACCATATATTTT.

This clonotype was recorded many times. V is TRBV29-1 and J is TRBJ2-3, with unresolved D. Germline values: CDR1 SQVTM, CDR2 ANQGSEA. The ends were cut back, 7 bases at V and 2 bases at J, with 10 bases in the middle. This CDR3 has 12 amino acids. CDR3 DNA sequence: TGCAGCGGCTGGGATTCCACAGATACGCAGTATTTT. It specifies CSGWDSTDTQYF.

This clonotype turned up a few times. The rearrangement uses TRBV28 and TRBJ1-2; 7 bases fit TRBD1. Germline assignment: CDR1 MDHEN and CDR2 SYDVKM. The CDR3 spans 16 residues. V shed 6 bases, J shed 4 bases, and the junction held 14 bases outside the gene matches. CDR3 sequence: CASSLWVEGAGYGYTF. DNA of the CDR3: TGTGCCAGCAGCCTCTGGGTGGAGGGGGCAGGCTATGGCTACACCTTC.

The table lists this clonotype with a few counts. The chain joins TRBV11-1 to TRBJ2-7; possibly TRBD2 for D (5 bases). The V gene's germline CDR1 is SGHAT and CDR2 FQDESV (reference sequence). The CDR3 covers 14 residues. Deletions cut 3 bases from V and 4 bases from J, with 13 bases between. The CDR3 region is CASSFESTGYEQYF. CDR3 DNA: TGTGCCAGCAGCTTCGAGAGTACGGGATACGAGCAGTACTTC.

A few counts support this clonotype. V and J are TRBV29-1 and TRBJ2-7, with 12 bases aligning to TRBD2. V lost 7 bases, J lost 5 bases, and 6 bases stayed unmatched. This CDR3 is built from 13 residues. Germline V gene lookup returns CDR1 SQVTM and CDR2 ANQGSEA. CDR3 nucleotide sequence: TGCAGCGCCGCTAGCGGGGGGGGGGACGAGCAGTACTTC. Protein: CSAASGGGDEQYF.

This clonotype was recorded many times. The chain combines TRBV28 with TRBJ2-4, with D unresolved. CDR1 is MDHEN and CDR2 is SYDVKM in the germline V gene. The germline V and J ends were trimmed by 5 bases and 1 base, with 9 bases remaining between them. The CDR3 loop spans 14 amino acids. The DNA for the CDR3 is TGTGCCAGCAGTCTTACGACTGCCAAAAACATTCAGTACTTC. Its protein product is CASSLTTAKNIQYF.

This clonotype was detected only a few times. This rearrangement joins TRBV9 to TRBJ1-1; possible D gene TRBD1, 5 bases. The CDR3 runs to 15 residues. V dropped 0 bases and J dropped 2 bases, with 11 bases sitting between them. CDR1 SGDLS and CDR2 YYNGEE come from the germline V gene. This CDR3 reads CASSVEARDNTEAFF. As DNA, the CDR3 is TGTGCCAGCAGCGTAGAAGCCAGGGATAACACTGAAGCTTTCTTT. The whole variable domain, remainder taken from reference TRBV9 and TRBJ1-1, is DSGVTQTPKHLITATGQRVTLRCSPRSGDLSVYWYQQSLDQGLQFLIQYYNGEERAKGNILERFSAQQFPDLHSELNLSSLELGDSALYFCASSVEARDNTEAFFGQGTRLTVV.

This sequence joins TRBV18 and TRBJ2-1; 8 positions agree with TRBD1. V was pared by 3 bases and J by 2 bases, with 9 bases of the junction left unmatched. Per germline, CDR1 KGHSH and CDR2 LQKENI. CDR3 size: 17 residues. The CDR3 here is CASSPGTGKIAYNEQFF. Written as DNA, the CDR3 is TGTGCCAGCTCACCGGGGACAGGAAAGATTGCCTACAATGAGCAGTTCTTC.

This chain uses TRBV7-2 with TRBJ2-7; 7 bases match TRBD1. This CDR3 region has 13 residues. Germline V lookup: CDR1 SGHTA, CDR2 FQGNSA. V lost 4 bases, J lost 6 bases, and 6 bases stayed unmatched. The CDR3 is CASSSEQGSEQYF. The CDR3 DNA sequence: TGTGCCAGCAGCTCCGAACAGGGGAGCGAGCAGTACTTC. The variable domain in full, with the rest retrieved from reference TRBV7-2 and TRBJ2-7, is GAGVSQSPSNKVTEKGKDVELRCDPISGHTALYWYRQSLGQGLEFLIYFQGNSAPDKSGLPSDRFSAERTGGSVSTLTIQRTQQEDSAVYLCASSSEQGSEQYFGPGTRLTVT.

V usage is TRBV7-6 and J usage is TRBJ2-7; D is unclear. The CDR3 is 15 residues long. Per germline, CDR1 SGHVS and CDR2 FNYEAQ. Trimming removed 1 base from V and 0 bases from J, with 10 bases in between. The CDR3 nucleotides are TGTGCCAGCAGCTTAGGCCCCCTAGGCTCCTACGAGCAGTACTTC. It is translated as CASSLGPLGSYEQYF.

This chain links TRBV29-1 with TRBJ2-5; 12 bases match TRBD1. CDR3 length: 14 residues. J gave up 5 bases and V 7 bases, and 8 bases lay outside the gene matches. CDR1 and CDR2 (germline): SQVTM, ANQGSEA. The CDR3 is CSAGTGGLGETQYF. Written as DNA, the CDR3 is TGCAGCGCCGGGACAGGGGGCTTGGGGGAGACCCAGTACTTC.

V and J are TRBV21-1 and TRBJ2-5; TRBD1, the D gene given by the table, was not confirmed from the DNA. TRBV21-1 is a pseudogene. This CDR3 spans 15 amino acids. The CDR3 sequence is CASSKEGTGQETQYF. DNA for the CDR3: TGTGCCAGCAGCAAAGAAGGGACAGGGCAAGAGACCCAGTACTTC.